The entry that follows covers one T cell receptor beta chain sequence. The antigen is unknown. The PCR had 60 Vbeta and 13 Jbeta primers. Profiled with immunoSEQ multiplex PCR; TCRdb holds only in-frame clones, not every one. The repertoire table contains approximately 47,000 clones. These data come from a study of cytomegalovirus exposure and HLA in healthy donors. Study results and caveats: Roughly 170 TCR beta chains were listed as cytomegalovirus-associated. HLA alleles showed associations with around 15,000 TCR beta sequences in a later analysis, at a 0.05 false discovery rate. Serostatus for CMV was the only available immune exposure information. The classifier reportedly diagnosed cytomegalovirus status with high specificity and sensitivity.

V was pared by 5 bases and J by 0 bases, with 4 bases of the junction left unmatched. CDR1 SGHTA and CDR2 FQGNSA come from the germline V gene. The CDR3 has 15 residues. This TCR came from a male donor in good health and CMV-seronegative. Sequencing was carried out using PBMCs. V usage is TRBV7-2 and J usage is TRBJ2-1; 7 bases fit TRBD1. CDR3 in amino acids: CASSIRDSSYNEQFF. As DNA, the CDR3 is TGTGCCAGCAGCATAAGGGACAGCTCCTACAATGAGCAGTTCTTC.